This T cell receptor beta chain was identified in a study of blood T cell repertoires in COVID-19. Study overall: Acute-phase and convalescent COVID-19 samples originated in the United States, Italy and Spain. PBMCs, B-cell-depleted T cells, or T cells provided the cDNA or gDNA that made up the material.

TCRdb's table, derived via immunoSEQ multiplex PCR, lists solely in-frame clones and lacks some. Of 97,000 or so clones in the sample, approximately 86% were seen once. CDR3 length: 14 amino acids. From germline, CDR1 is SNHLY and CDR2 FYNNEI. The V segment lost 6 bases and the J segment 2 bases; nucleotides outside the gene matches: 5. Only one count was recorded for this clone. The sequenced sample was peripheral blood. The chain carries TRBV2 and TRBJ2-5, with 8 bases identical to TRBD2. The TCR was taken from a man aged 50-60 years with active or convalescent COVID-19. The CDR3 coding sequence is TGTGCCAGCAGGCGGGGGGCGATACAAGAGACCCAGTACTTC. Protein: CASRRGAIQETQYF. Full variable domain (rest looked up from reference TRBV2 and TRBJ2-5): EPEVTQTPSHQVTQMGQEVILRCVPISNHLYFYWYRQILGQKVEFLVSFYNNEISEKSEIFDDQFSVERPDGSNFTLKIRSTKLEDSAMYFCASRRGAIQETQYFGPGTRLLVL.